The next 21 T cell receptor beta chains were all read from a single sample in a study of CD8 T cells in Susac syndrome. cDNA came from approximately 0.5 to 1 ug RNA primed by random hexamers. In TCRdb, the immunoSEQ multiplex PCR reads were re-called with MiXCR into one record per CDR3 protein. The sample has 110,000 or so distinct CDR3 sequences; about 93% are singletons. The sequenced sample was CD4+ T cells from PBMCs. All receptors come from a human donor in good health.

This chain uses TRBV28 with TRBJ2-7; no clear D gene. V gave up 5 bases and J gave up 6 bases, with 8 bases separating them. This CDR3 contains 11 residues. The germline gives CDR1 MDHEN, CDR2 SYDVKM. CDR3: CASSTMIEQYF. Written as DNA, the CDR3 is TGTGCCAGCAGTACAATGATCGAGCAGTACTTC. Based on the CDR3 plus reference TRBV28 and TRBJ2-7, the full variable domain is DVKVTQSSRYLVKRTGEKVFLECVQDMDHENMFWYRQDPGLGLRLIYFSYDVKMKEKGDIPEGYSVSREKKERFSLILESASTNQTSMYLCASSTMIEQYFGPGTRLTVT.

The chain carries TRBV3-1 and TRBJ2-5, with TRBD2 identical over 11 bases. With 0 bases clipped from V and 2 bases from J, the junction kept 2 bases outside the gene matches. This CDR3 has 16 amino acids. Germline V gene data show CDR1 as LGHDT and CDR2 as YNNKEL (reference sequence). CDR3 sequence reads: CASSQDTSGGQETQYF. The CDR3 bases are TGTGCCAGCAGCCAAGATACTAGCGGGGGACAAGAGACCCAGTACTTC.

V gene TRBV4-3 combines with J gene TRBJ2-3; either TRBD1 or TRBD2 may supply D (7 bases each). CDR3 length: 17 residues. Germline V CDR1 and CDR2: LGHNA, YSLEER. Trimming removed 1 base at V and 10 bases at J, with 24 bases between. CDR3 sequence: CASSQAGGQLALAAQYF. CDR3 bases: TGCGCCAGCAGCCAAGCGGGGGGACAGTTAGCCCTCGCCGCGCAGTATTTT.

J is TRBJ1-5 and V is TRBV18; no definite D call. The V gene lost 0 bases and the J gene lost 0 bases, with 3 bases spanning the gap. CDR3 length: 14 residues. Germline loops: CDR1 KGHSH, CDR2 LQKENI. The CDR3 region is CASSPPTSNQPQHF. The CDR3 nucleotides are TGTGCCAGCTCACCACCGACTAGCAATCAGCCCCAGCATTTT.

V gene TRBV27 combines with J gene TRBJ2-2; D ambiguous. Trimming removed 3 bases from V and 2 bases from J, with 7 bases in between. The germline gives CDR1 MNHEY, CDR2 SMNVEV (reference sequence). The CDR3 covers 14 residues. The CDR3 coding sequence is TGTGCCAGCAGTTTTACCTATAACACCGGGGAGCTGTTTTTT. Translated, it gives CASSFTYNTGELFF.

The chain recombines TRBV7-3 with TRBJ2-7, with TRBD2 as a possible D gene (7 bases). Trimming removed 5 bases at V and 4 bases at J, with 12 bases between. Germline V lookup: CDR1 SGHTA, CDR2 FQGTGA. This CDR3 contains 13 residues. CDR3 coding DNA: TGTGCCAGCAGCGCGGGGGCCCGATACGAGCAGTACTTC. Its translation: CASSAGARYEQYF.

J is TRBJ2-3 and V is TRBV12-3 or TRBV12-4; D gene unclear. V was cut by 3 bases and J by 4 bases, with 11 bases left in between. The CDR3 is 14 residues long. The CDR3: CASSFGALADTQYF. In nucleotides, the CDR3 is TGTGCCAGCAGTTTTGGAGCGCTCGCAGATACGCAGTATTTT.

The J gene is TRBJ2-1, the V gene TRBV7-9; tentative D call: TRBD2 (5 bases). In germline, CDR1 is SEHNR, CDR2 FQNEAQ (reference sequence). The V end lost 4 bases, the J end lost 4 bases, and 11 bases lay between the germline ends. The CDR3 totals 14 residues. CDR3 DNA: TGTGCCAGCAGCTCTGCGGGCGGGTACAATGAGCAGTTCTTC. It codes for CASSSAGGYNEQFF.

The V and J genes are TRBV7-2 and TRBJ2-7; 7 bases are a match to TRBD1. V lost 1 base and J lost 1; bases outside the gene matches: 4. This CDR3 has 15 amino acids. Germline V gives CDR1 SGHTA, CDR2 FQGNSA. CDR3 bases: TGTGCCAGCAGCTTAGTCGGGACAGCATCCTACGAGCAGTACTTC. Protein sequence: CASSLVGTASYEQYF.

Remarks on this clonotype: An end of the junction differs from the germline gene, which may be a read error. The rearrangement links TRBV24-1 to TRBJ2-1; perhaps TRBD1 as D (5 bases). The germline CDR1 and CDR2 sequences are KGHDR and SFDVKD. CDR3 size: 14 residues. CDR3 nucleotide sequence: TGTGCCCCCAGTGATCCCGCCTCAGGGAATGAGCAGTTCTTC. Its protein product is CAPSDPASGNEQFF.

The rearrangement joins TRBV9 to TRBJ1-4; D is uncertain. This CDR3 spans 15 amino acids. Germline values: CDR1 SGDLS, CDR2 YYNGEE. Trimming pared 0 bases from V and 0 bases from J, leaving 6 bases between. The CDR3 loop reads CASSVAPSTNEKLFF. CDR3 nucleotides: TGTGCCAGCAGCGTAGCCCCCTCAACTAATGAAAAACTGTTTTTT.

In nucleotides, the CDR3 is TGTGCCAGCAGAACGGGACAGGGACTACAAGAGACCCAGTACTTC. It specifies CASRTGQGLQETQYF. The chain couples TRBV6-5 to TRBJ2-5, with TRBD1 matching over 9 bases. Germline V gene lookup returns CDR1 MNHEY and CDR2 SVGAGI. This CDR3 is built from 15 residues. V lost 6 bases and J lost 2; bases outside the gene matches: 7.

V is TRBV20-1 and J is TRBJ1-2, with D possibly matching TRBD1 (6 bases). This CDR3 has 12 amino acids. Germline V gene data show CDR1 as DFQATT and CDR2 as SNEGSKA (reference sequence). The V end lost 5 bases, the J end lost 2 bases, and 9 bases lay between the germline ends. The CDR3 nucleotides are TGCAGTGCTTATAGGGGGAACTATGGCTACACCTTC. As protein: CSAYRGNYGYTF.

The V and J genes are TRBV6-2 or TRBV6-3 and TRBJ2-7, with 12 positions matching TRBD1. The junction had 4 bases not matched to a gene; V was cut back by 2 bases and J by 11 bases. This CDR3 comprises 13 residues. From germline, CDR1 is MNHEY and CDR2 SVGEGT. The CDR3 DNA reads as TGTGCCAGCAGTTACGCGGGACAGGGGGCGAAGTACTTC. Encoded protein: CASSYAGQGAKYF.

The chain has TRBV6-2 or TRBV6-3 and TRBJ2-7; D ambiguous. The V end lost 7 bases, the J end lost 5 bases, and 24 bases lay between the germline ends. The CDR3 is 16 amino acids. Germline V gene lookup returns CDR1 MNHEY and CDR2 SVGEGT. The CDR3 region is CASNPILTSFSNEQYF. The CDR3 nucleotides read TGTGCCAGCAACCCCATACTTACTTCTTTTAGTAACGAGCAGTACTTC.

V is TRBV6-5 and J is TRBJ2-5; 9 positions agree with TRBD2. The CDR3 is 17 residues long. Losses at the gene ends were 4 bases for V and 0 bases for J; bases not matched to a gene: 9. The germline CDR1 and CDR2 sequences are MNHEY and SVGAGI. The CDR3 region is CASSFSRLADYQETQYF. CDR3 DNA: TGTGCCAGCAGTTTTTCCCGACTAGCGGATTACCAAGAGACCCAGTACTTC.

This clonotype was seen only once. V and J are TRBV20-1 and TRBJ2-2; the D gene is possibly TRBD1 (6 bases). The CDR3 is 16 residues long. Trimming left V 0 bases short and J 2 bases short, with 13 bases between. Germline-derived CDR1 and CDR2 are DFQATT and SNEGSKA (reference sequence). The chain's CDR3 is CSARDPQGSNTGELFF. The CDR3 bases are TGCAGTGCTAGAGATCCTCAGGGGAGTAACACCGGGGAGCTGTTTTTT.

The chain is built from TRBV6-5 and TRBJ1-2; D remains ambiguous. V gave up 4 bases and J gave up 8 bases, with 17 bases separating them. The germline gives CDR1 MNHEY, CDR2 SVGAGI. CDR3 length equals 14 residues. CDR3: CASSSAPGGQGYTF. The CDR3 region has the DNA TGTGCCAGCAGTTCGGCACCGGGAGGCCAAGGCTACACCTTC.

The chain combines TRBV6-5 with TRBJ2-2, with 10 bases lining up with TRBD2. V trimming: 6 bases; J trimming: 5 bases; junction bases outside the gene matches: 6. The CDR3 has 15 residues. Germline CDR1 is MNHEY and CDR2 is SVGAGI. The CDR3 here is CASRWTSGATGELFF. The CDR3 DNA reads as TGTGCCAGCAGGTGGACTAGCGGAGCAACCGGGGAGCTGTTTTTT.

The V call is TRBV7-2, the J call TRBJ1-2; TRBD1 is a possible D gene (5 bases). Looked up from germline, CDR1 is SGHTA and CDR2 is FQGNSA. V lost 1 base and J 6 bases, leaving 21 bases between the germline ends. The CDR3 has 17 residues. Here the CDR3 DNA reads TGTGCCAGCAGCTTAGATTTTAAAGACAGCTTGTACCATGGCTACACCTTC. Translating gives CASSLDFKDSLYHGYTF.

V is TRBV14 and J is TRBJ1-1; D remains unclear. CDR3 size: 15 residues. CDR1 SGHDN and CDR2 FVKESK come from the germline V gene. Trimming took 4 bases from V and 3 from J, leaving 15 bases between them. DNA of the CDR3: TGTGCCAGCAGCCTGATGTCTGGAGCTTACACTGAAGCTTTCTTT. It is translated as CASSLMSGAYTEAFF.